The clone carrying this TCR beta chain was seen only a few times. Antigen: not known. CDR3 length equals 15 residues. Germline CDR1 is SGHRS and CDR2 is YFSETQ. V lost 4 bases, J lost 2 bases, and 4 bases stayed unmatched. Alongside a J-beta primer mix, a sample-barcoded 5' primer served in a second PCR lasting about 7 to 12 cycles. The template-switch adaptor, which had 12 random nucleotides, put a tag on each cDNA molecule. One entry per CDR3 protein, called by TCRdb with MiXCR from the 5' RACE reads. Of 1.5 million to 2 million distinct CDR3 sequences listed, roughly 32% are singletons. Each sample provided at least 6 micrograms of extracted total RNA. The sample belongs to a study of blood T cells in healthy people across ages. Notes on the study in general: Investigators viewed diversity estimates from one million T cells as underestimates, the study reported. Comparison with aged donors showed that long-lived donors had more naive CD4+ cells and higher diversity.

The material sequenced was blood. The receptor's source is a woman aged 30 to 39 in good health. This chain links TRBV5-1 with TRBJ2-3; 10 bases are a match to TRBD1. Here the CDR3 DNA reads TGCGCCAGCAGCACGGACAGGGGGGCCACAGATACGCAGTATTTT. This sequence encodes CASSTDRGATDTQYF.